In its sample, the clone carrying this TCR beta chain was seen many times. These data belong to a study of identical twins. The CDR3 extends over 16 amino acids. V lost 6 bases and J 1 base, leaving 17 bases between the germline ends. Germline assignment: CDR1 ENHRY and CDR2 SYGVKD. One entry per CDR3 protein results from TCRdb running MiXCR on the 5' RACE reads. The table includes around 300,000 distinct CDR3 sequences, under 9% detected once. The same sample was also used in a study of yellow fever vaccine responses in identical twins.

The sample comprised memory (CD45RO+) T cells sorted from blood. J is TRBJ2-3 and V is TRBV10-3, with TRBD2 as a possible D gene (6 bases). This receptor was identified in a woman aged 18-29 years in good health. The CDR3 DNA reads TGTGCCATCAGCGGGAGAAGCGGGTCGGGCACAGATACGCAGTATTTT. This sequence encodes CAISGRSGSGTDTQYF.